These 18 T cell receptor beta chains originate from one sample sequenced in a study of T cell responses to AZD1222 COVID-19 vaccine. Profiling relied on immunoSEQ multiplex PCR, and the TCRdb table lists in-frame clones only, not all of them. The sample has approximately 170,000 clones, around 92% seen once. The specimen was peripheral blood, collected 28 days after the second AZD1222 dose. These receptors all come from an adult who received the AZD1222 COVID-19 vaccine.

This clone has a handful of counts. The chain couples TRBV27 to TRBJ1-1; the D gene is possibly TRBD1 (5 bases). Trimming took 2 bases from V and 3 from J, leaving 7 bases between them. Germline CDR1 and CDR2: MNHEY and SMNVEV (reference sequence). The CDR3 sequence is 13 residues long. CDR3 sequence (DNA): TGTGCCAGCAGTTTACGGGGCTACACTGAAGCTTTCTTT. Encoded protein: CASSLRGYTEAFF.

The CDR3 region is CASSVAGQGGTEAFF. The CDR3, as DNA: TGTGCCAGCAGCGTAGCCGGACAGGGAGGCACTGAAGCTTTCTTT. The chain employs TRBV9 and TRBJ1-1; 8 nucleotides match TRBD1. This CDR3 contains 15 residues. The ends lost 0 bases at V and 4 bases at J; junction bases unmatched: 5. Germline V lookup: CDR1 SGDLS, CDR2 YYNGEE. The complete variable domain, with remaining parts taken from reference TRBV9 and TRBJ1-1, reads DSGVTQTPKHLITATGQRVTLRCSPRSGDLSVYWYQQSLDQGLQFLIQYYNGEERAKGNILERFSAQQFPDLHSELNLSSLELGDSALYFCASSVAGQGGTEAFFGQGTRLTVV.

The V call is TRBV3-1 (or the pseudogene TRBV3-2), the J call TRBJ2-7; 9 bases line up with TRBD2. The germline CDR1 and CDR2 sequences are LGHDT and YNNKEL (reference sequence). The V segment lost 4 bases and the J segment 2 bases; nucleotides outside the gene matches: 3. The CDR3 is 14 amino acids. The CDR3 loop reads CASSRTSDAYEQYF. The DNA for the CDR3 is TGTGCCAGCAGCCGGACTAGCGATGCCTACGAGCAGTACTTC.

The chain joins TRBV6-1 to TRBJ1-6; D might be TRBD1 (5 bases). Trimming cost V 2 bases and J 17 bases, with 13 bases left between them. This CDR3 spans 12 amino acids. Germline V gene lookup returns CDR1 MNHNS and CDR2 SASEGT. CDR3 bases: TGTGCCAGCAGTGAATCCGGGGGAAGGGTCCACTTT. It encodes CASSESGGRVHF.

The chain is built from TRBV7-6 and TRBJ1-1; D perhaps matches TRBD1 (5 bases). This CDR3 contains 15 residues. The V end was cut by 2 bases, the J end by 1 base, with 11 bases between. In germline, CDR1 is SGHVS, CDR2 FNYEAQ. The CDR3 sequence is CASSLFQGPNTEAFF. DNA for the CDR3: TGTGCCAGCAGCTTATTCCAGGGTCCGAACACTGAAGCTTTCTTT.

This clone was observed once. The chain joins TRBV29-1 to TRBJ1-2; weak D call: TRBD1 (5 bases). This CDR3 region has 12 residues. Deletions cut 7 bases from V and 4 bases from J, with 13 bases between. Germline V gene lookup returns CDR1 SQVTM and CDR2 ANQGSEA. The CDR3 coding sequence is TGCAGCGCCGGGGAGGGGCTCTATGGCTACACCTTC. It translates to CSAGEGLYGYTF.

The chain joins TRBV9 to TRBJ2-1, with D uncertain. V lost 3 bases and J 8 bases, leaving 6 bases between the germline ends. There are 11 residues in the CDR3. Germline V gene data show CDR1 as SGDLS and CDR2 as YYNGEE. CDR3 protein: CASSAQYEQFF. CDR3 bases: TGTGCCAGCAGCGCCCAGTATGAGCAGTTCTTC. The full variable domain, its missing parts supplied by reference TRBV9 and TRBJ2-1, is DSGVTQTPKHLITATGQRVTLRCSPRSGDLSVYWYQQSLDQGLQFLIQYYNGEERAKGNILERFSAQQFPDLHSELNLSSLELGDSALYFCASSAQYEQFFGPGTRLTVL.

This chain's CDR3 is CASSVGQPNTGELFF. The CDR3 nucleotides are TGTGCCAGCAGCGTAGGACAGCCAAACACCGGGGAGCTGTTTTTT. The chain links TRBV9 to TRBJ2-2; weak D call: TRBD1 (5 bases). This CDR3 spans 15 amino acids. Germline-derived CDR1 and CDR2 are SGDLS and YYNGEE. V dropped 0 bases and J dropped 2 bases, with 8 bases sitting between them.

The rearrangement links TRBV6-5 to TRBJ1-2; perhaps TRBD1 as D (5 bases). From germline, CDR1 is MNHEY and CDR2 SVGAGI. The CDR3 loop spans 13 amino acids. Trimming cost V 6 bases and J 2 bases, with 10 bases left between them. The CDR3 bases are TGTGCCAGCAGGGGGGTCGGAAACTATGGCTACACCTTC. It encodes CASRGVGNYGYTF.

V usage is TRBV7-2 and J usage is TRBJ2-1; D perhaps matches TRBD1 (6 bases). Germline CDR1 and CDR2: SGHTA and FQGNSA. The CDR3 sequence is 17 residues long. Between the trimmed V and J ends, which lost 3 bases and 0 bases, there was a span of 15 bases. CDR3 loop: CASSLVQGRSSYNEQFF. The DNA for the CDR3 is TGTGCCAGCAGCTTGGTACAGGGACGAAGCTCCTACAATGAGCAGTTCTTC. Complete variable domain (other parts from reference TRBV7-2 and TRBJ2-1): GAGVSQSPSNKVTEKGKDVELRCDPISGHTALYWYRQSLGQGLEFLIYFQGNSAPDKSGLPSDRFSAERTGGSVSTLTIQRTQQEDSAVYLCASSLVQGRSSYNEQFFGPGTRLTVL.

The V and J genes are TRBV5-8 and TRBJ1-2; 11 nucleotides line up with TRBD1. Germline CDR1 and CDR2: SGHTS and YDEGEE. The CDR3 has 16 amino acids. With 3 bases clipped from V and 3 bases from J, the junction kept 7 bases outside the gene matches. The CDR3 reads CASSYPGTGGYYGYTF. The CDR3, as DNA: TGTGCCAGCAGCTACCCCGGGACAGGGGGTTACTATGGCTACACCTTC. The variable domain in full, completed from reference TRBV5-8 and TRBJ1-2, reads EAGVTQSPTHLIKTRGQQATLRCSPISGHTSVYWYQQALGLGLQFLLWYDEGEERNRGNFPPRFSGRQFPNYSSELNVNALELEDSALYLCASSYPGTGGYYGYTFGSGTRLTVV.

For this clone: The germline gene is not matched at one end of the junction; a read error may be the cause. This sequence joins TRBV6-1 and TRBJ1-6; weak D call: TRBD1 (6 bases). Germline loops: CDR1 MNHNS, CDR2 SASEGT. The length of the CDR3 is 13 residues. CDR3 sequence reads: CASSDLSQGPRDF. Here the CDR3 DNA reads TGTGCCAGCAGTGATCTATCTCAGGGGCCCAGGGACTTT.

The CDR3, as DNA: TGTGCCAGCAGCTACGGGACAGGGTTCAATCAGCCCCAGCATTTT. Protein: CASSYGTGFNQPQHF. This rearrangement joins TRBV5-8 to TRBJ1-5, with TRBD1 matching over 9 bases. CDR1 is SGHTS, CDR2 YDEGEE, per germline. J lost 3 bases, V lost 3 bases, and 4 bases had no gene match. CDR3 length: 15 residues. The full variable domain, rest sourced from reference TRBV5-8 and TRBJ1-5, is EAGVTQSPTHLIKTRGQQATLRCSPISGHTSVYWYQQALGLGLQFLLWYDEGEERNRGNFPPRFSGRQFPNYSSELNVNALELEDSALYLCASSYGTGFNQPQHFGDGTRLSIL.

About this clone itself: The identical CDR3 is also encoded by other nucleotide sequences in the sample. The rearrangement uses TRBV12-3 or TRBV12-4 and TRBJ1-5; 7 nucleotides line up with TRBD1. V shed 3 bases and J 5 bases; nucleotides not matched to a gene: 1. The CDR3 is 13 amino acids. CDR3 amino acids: CASSFGTDQPQHF. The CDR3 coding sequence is TGTGCCAGCAGTTTCGGGACAGATCAGCCCCAGCATTTT.

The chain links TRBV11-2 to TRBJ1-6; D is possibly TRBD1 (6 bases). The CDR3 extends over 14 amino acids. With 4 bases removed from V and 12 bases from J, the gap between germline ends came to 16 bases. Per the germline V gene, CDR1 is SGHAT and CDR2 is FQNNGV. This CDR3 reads CASSSSTGSRPLHF. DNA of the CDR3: TGTGCCAGCAGCTCGTCAACAGGGAGTCGACCCCTCCACTTT.

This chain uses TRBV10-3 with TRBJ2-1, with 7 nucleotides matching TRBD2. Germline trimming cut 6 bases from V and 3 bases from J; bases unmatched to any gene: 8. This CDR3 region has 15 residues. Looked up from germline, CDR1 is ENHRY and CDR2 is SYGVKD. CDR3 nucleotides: TGTGCCATCAGCAATTCCGGGACTAACTACAATGAGCAGTTCTTC. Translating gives CAISNSGTNYNEQFF.

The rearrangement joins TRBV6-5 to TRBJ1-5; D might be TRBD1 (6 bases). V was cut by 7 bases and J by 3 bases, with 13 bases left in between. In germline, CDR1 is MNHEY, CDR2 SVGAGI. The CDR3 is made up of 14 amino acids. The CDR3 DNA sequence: TGTGCCAGCACCGAGTGGACAGTCAATCAGCCCCAGCATTTT. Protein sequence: CASTEWTVNQPQHF.

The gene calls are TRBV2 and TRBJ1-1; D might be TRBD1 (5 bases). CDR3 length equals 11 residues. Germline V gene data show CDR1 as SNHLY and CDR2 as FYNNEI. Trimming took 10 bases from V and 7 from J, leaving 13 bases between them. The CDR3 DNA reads TGTGCCACCGGATGGGGGGGTGAAGCTTTCTTT. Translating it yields CATGWGGEAFF.